These T cell receptor beta chains were read from a single sample in a study of Graves' ophthalmopathy and Graves' hyperthyroidism. TCRdb re-analysed the multiplex PCR reads in MiXCR, keeping a single row per CDR3 protein. This table holds 1 million to 1.3 million distinct CDR3 sequences, 35% to 40% found once. Sequenced: peripheral blood or thyroid tissue (not recorded which). All receptors derive from an adult man with Graves' hyperthyroidism. Each CDR3 is given with its conserved first and last residue. The D gene is left open where the match is weak. Not all rows give a size; the values are once, few, many and, for expanded clones, a class.

j_gene,abundance,d_gene,v_gene,CDR3nt,CDR3aa
TRBJ1-6,.,TRBD1,TRBV10-3,TGTGTCACTGAGGGTGGACAGGGTAGCTCACCCCTCCACTTT,CVTEGGQGSSPLHF
TRBJ2-7,many,.,TRBV14,TGTGCCAGCAGCCAAGTGGGAGCTAACCCCTACGAGCAGTACTTC,CASSQVGANPYEQYF
TRBJ1-1,.,TRBD1,TRBV10-3,TGTGCCATCAGGATTGGGGCAGGGGGGAAGAACACTGAAGCTTTCTTT,CAIRIGAGGKNTEAFF
TRBJ1-1,.,.,TRBV5-4,TGTGCCAGCAGCACCAATAAGAGCACTGAAGCTTTCTTT,CASSTNKSTEAFF
TRBJ2-7,few,.,TRBV12-3/TRBV12-4,TGTGCCAGCAGTTTTATCGGTGGCCCGTCCTACGAGCAGTACTTC,CASSFIGGPSYEQYF
TRBJ2-5,many,.,TRBV9,TGTGCCAGCAGCGTAGGGGCAGAAGAGACCCAGTACTTC,CASSVGAEETQYF
TRBJ1-2,once,TRBD1,TRBV10-3,TGTGCCATCAGCCAAGGACAGGGGGCTGATGGCTACACCTTC,CAISQGQGADGYTF
TRBJ2-5,.,TRBD2,TRBV7-2,TGTGCCAGCAGCCTAACCTACAGCCTCTCGGGGGGGGAGACCCAGTACTTC,CASSLTYSLSGGETQYF
TRBJ2-7,many,TRBD1,TRBV5-1,TGCGCCAGCAGCTTGTCTCCTACAGGGGACTACGAGCAGTACTTC,CASSLSPTGDYEQYF
TRBJ1-1,once,.,TRBV7-8,TGTGCCAGCAGCTTAGTGGGGTTTGGCACTGAAGCTTTCTTT,CASSLVGFGTEAFF
TRBJ1-2,few,.,TRBV12-3/TRBV12-4,TGTGCCAGCAGTAGTGACCCCTATGGCTACACCTTC,CASSSDPYGYTF
TRBJ1-1,many,TRBD1,TRBV12-3/TRBV12-4,TGTGCCAGCAGTCATCAGGGGGAGAACACTGAAGCTTTCTTT,CASSHQGENTEAFF
TRBJ2-5,.,TRBD2,TRBV7-2,TGTGCCAGCAGCTTACTCGGGACTAGCGGGTGGGACCAGTACTTC,CASSLLGTSGWDQYF
TRBJ1-4,.,.,TRBV28,TGTGCCAGCAGTTTACGACGTTCGAATGAAAAACTGTTTTTT,CASSLRRSNEKLFF
TRBJ1-2,.,.,TRBV29-1,TGCAGCGTTGACTTCGAGGGGGGCTATGGCTACACCTTC,CSVDFEGGYGYTF
TRBJ1-2,.,.,TRBV20-1,TGCAGTGCTAGAGCTCCCGGGATCAACTATGGCTACACCTTC,CSARAPGINYGYTF
TRBJ1-3,.,.,TRBV15,TGTGCCACCAGCAGCAAGGGGAACACCATATATTTT,CATSSKGNTIYF
TRBJ1-5,many,.,TRBV19,TGTGCCAGTAGTTCGGGATACCAGCCCCAGCATTTT,CASSSGYQPQHF
TRBJ1-5,many,.,TRBV2,TGTGCCAGCAGAGCAGGGTTGAGCAATCAGCCCCAGCATTTT,CASRAGLSNQPQHF
TRBJ2-5,many,TRBD1,TRBV29-1,TGCAGCCTGAGTTCGGACAGGGACAGGGAGACCCAGTACTTC,CSLSSDRDRETQYF
TRBJ1-2,.,.,TRBV7-9,TGTGCCACTTACCCCCCTGTGGCTAACTATGGCTACACCTTC,CATYPPVANYGYTF
TRBJ1-2,.,TRBD1,TRBV12-3/TRBV12-4,TGTGCCAGCAGTGGTACAGGGGCCTATGGCTACACCTTC,CASSGTGAYGYTF
TRBJ2-7,many,TRBD1,TRBV3-1,TGTGCCAGCAGCCAAGTCGGGACAGGGACACAGTACTTC,CASSQVGTGTQYF
TRBJ1-4,.,TRBD1,TRBV20-1,TGCAGTGCTAGAAAGACAGGGACGGGCCCTGAAAAACTGTTTTTT,CSARKTGTGPEKLFF
TRBJ2-2,many,.,TRBV2,TGTGCCAGCAGTGAATGGCAGCTTAACACCGGGGAGCTGTTTTTT,CASSEWQLNTGELFF
TRBJ2-7,.,.,TRBV2,TGTGCCAGCACCCCAGAGGGGAGAACCTACGAGCAGTACTTC,CASTPEGRTYEQYF
TRBJ1-1,few,.,TRBV6-2/TRBV6-3,TGTGCCAGCACCCTAATGAACACTGAAGCTTTCTTT,CASTLMNTEAFF
TRBJ1-5,.,.,TRBV12-3/TRBV12-4,TGTGCCAGCAGTTTAGCGACCCGAAGCGATCAGCCCCAGCATTTT,CASSLATRSDQPQHF
TRBJ2-2,.,TRBD1,TRBV10-3,TGTGCCATCACTAAGGACAGGGGCCCCAACACCGGGGAGCTGTTTTTT,CAITKDRGPNTGELFF
TRBJ2-7,many,TRBD1,TRBV2,TGTGCCAGCAGAACGGACAGGAGTACCTACGAGCAGTACTTC,CASRTDRSTYEQYF
TRBJ2-5,.,TRBD2,TRBV7-2,TGTGCCAGCAGCTCGTCTAGCGGGGGAGAAGAGACCCAGTACTTC,CASSSSSGGEETQYF
TRBJ1-2,.,.,TRBV29-1,TGCAGCGTTGAAGTCGGAATTGCGGGTGATGGCTACACCTTC,CSVEVGIAGDGYTF
TRBJ2-7,many,.,TRBV5-6,TGTGCCAGCAGCTCGGACGGATTTACCTACGAGCAGTACTTC,CASSSDGFTYEQYF